Listed below are T cell receptor beta chains from one sample, sequenced in a study of shared clonotypes between healthy human individuals. Method: immunoSEQ multiplex PCR; TCRdb's copy keeps in-frame clones and lacks some. In the table there are some 2,000,000 clones, 90% to 96% of which are singletons. The sample consisted of naive CD4+ T cells sorted from blood. These receptor sequences come from a man between 18 and 29 years old in good health. Each CDR3 is given with its conserved first and last residue. D genes are given only for firm matches. Rows give clone size only sometimes, using once, few, many, or a class for an expanded clone.

abundance: once
v_gene: TRBV7-2
d_gene: .
j_gene: TRBJ1-1
CDR3nt: TGTGCCAGCAGCACTTATCGGGCGGGTGGCACTGAAGCTTTCTTT
CDR3aa: CASSTYRAGGTEAFF

abundance: .
v_gene: TRBV6-5
d_gene: .
j_gene: TRBJ2-3
CDR3nt: TGTGCCAGCAGCGGTTCAACTATTGCAGATACGCAGTATTTT
CDR3aa: CASSGSTIADTQYF

abundance: .
v_gene: TRBV6-4
d_gene: .
j_gene: TRBJ2-7
CDR3nt: TGTGCCAGCAGTGACCACACAGGCGAGCAGTACTTC
CDR3aa: CASSDHTGEQYF

abundance: .
v_gene: TRBV5-1
d_gene: .
j_gene: TRBJ2-6
CDR3nt: TGCGCCAGCAGCTTACAGGGAGACTCTGGGGCCAACGTCCTGACTTTC
CDR3aa: CASSLQGDSGANVLTF

abundance: .
v_gene: TRBV7-9
d_gene: .
j_gene: TRBJ1-4
CDR3nt: TGTGCCAGCAGCCCACCCATTAAGGGGGGGCAGCCGAATGAAAAACTGTTTTTT
CDR3aa: CASSPPIKGGQPNEKLFF

abundance: .
v_gene: TRBV7-2
d_gene: .
j_gene: TRBJ2-5
CDR3nt: TGTGCCAGCTCAGGGTATAGGTACCAAGAGACCCAGTACTTC
CDR3aa: CASSGYRYQETQYF

abundance: .
v_gene: TRBV6-1
d_gene: .
j_gene: TRBJ1-1
CDR3nt: TGTGCCAGCACGAAGAGTACTGAAGCTTTCTTT
CDR3aa: CASTKSTEAFF

abundance: .
v_gene: TRBV29-1
d_gene: .
j_gene: TRBJ2-5
CDR3nt: TGCAGCGTTGAGGGCAGGGGTCAAGAGACCCAGTACTTC
CDR3aa: CSVEGRGQETQYF

abundance: .
v_gene: TRBV11-2
d_gene: .
j_gene: TRBJ1-2
CDR3nt: TGTGCCAGCAGCTCGAGGGACCTTGATGGCTACACCTTC
CDR3aa: CASSSRDLDGYTF

abundance: .
v_gene: TRBV6-4
d_gene: TRBD1
j_gene: TRBJ1-1
CDR3nt: TGTGCCAGCAGTGACGCTCTGACAGGGTCTGGGGCTTTCTTT
CDR3aa: CASSDALTGSGAFF

abundance: .
v_gene: TRBV6-5
d_gene: .
j_gene: TRBJ1-4
CDR3nt: TGTGCCAGCAGCCCCGGACCCGCGGGGGAAAAACTGTTTTTT
CDR3aa: CASSPGPAGEKLFF

abundance: .
v_gene: TRBV18
d_gene: .
j_gene: TRBJ2-7
CDR3nt: TGTGCCAGCTCACCCCGAACCTCCTACGAGCAGTACTTC
CDR3aa: CASSPRTSYEQYF

abundance: .
v_gene: TRBV28
d_gene: .
j_gene: TRBJ1-5
CDR3nt: TGTGCCAGCGGCAGCGGTAATCAGCCCCAGCATTTT
CDR3aa: CASGSGNQPQHF

abundance: .
v_gene: TRBV4-1
d_gene: TRBD1
j_gene: TRBJ2-2
CDR3nt: TGCGCCAGCAGCCAAGGTGGAACAGGGGCGACCGGGGAGCTGTTTTTT
CDR3aa: CASSQGGTGATGELFF

abundance: .
v_gene: TRBV19
d_gene: TRBD1
j_gene: TRBJ1-1
CDR3nt: TGTGCCAGTAGTTCGCAGGGGGCCACTGAAGCTTTCTTT
CDR3aa: CASSSQGATEAFF

abundance: .
v_gene: TRBV5-6
d_gene: TRBD1
j_gene: TRBJ2-4
CDR3nt: TGTGCCAGCTCCGGACAGGGCCTAGCCAAAAACATTCAGTACTTC
CDR3aa: CASSGQGLAKNIQYF

abundance: .
v_gene: TRBV4-1
d_gene: TRBD1
j_gene: TRBJ1-3
CDR3nt: TGCGCCAGCAGCCAAGGATGGGACAGTGGAAACACCATATATTTT
CDR3aa: CASSQGWDSGNTIYF

abundance: once
v_gene: TRBV7-2
d_gene: TRBD2
j_gene: TRBJ2-1
CDR3nt: TGTGCCAGCAGCAGGGGACTAGCGGACAATGAGCAGTTCTTC
CDR3aa: CASSRGLADNEQFF

abundance: .
v_gene: TRBV10-3
d_gene: .
j_gene: TRBJ2-2
CDR3nt: TGTGCCATCAGTGAAGGGGGAAACACCGGGGAGCTGTTTTTT
CDR3aa: CAISEGGNTGELFF

abundance: .
v_gene: TRBV5-1
d_gene: TRBD1
j_gene: TRBJ1-6
CDR3nt: TGCGCCAGCAGCCCGGGACAGATCTATAATTCACCCCTCCACTTT
CDR3aa: CASSPGQIYNSPLHF

abundance: .
v_gene: TRBV5-1
d_gene: .
j_gene: TRBJ2-7
CDR3nt: TGCGCCAGCAGCTCACCGGGACAGGGGACTAGCGGCTCCTACGAGCAGTACTTC
CDR3aa: CASSSPGQGTSGSYEQYF

abundance: .
v_gene: TRBV6-5
d_gene: TRBD2
j_gene: TRBJ2-1
CDR3nt: TGTGCCAGCAGGGGGACTAAGTACAATGAGCAGTTCTTC
CDR3aa: CASRGTKYNEQFF

abundance: once
v_gene: TRBV19
d_gene: TRBD1
j_gene: TRBJ2-1
CDR3nt: TGTGCCAGTAGTAGGATAAGGACAGGGGGGAATGAGCAGTTCTTC
CDR3aa: CASSRIRTGGNEQFF

abundance: .
v_gene: TRBV6-4
d_gene: TRBD2
j_gene: TRBJ2-1
CDR3nt: TGTGCCAGCAGTGCCCAAACTAGCGGGAGTCGCAATGAGCAGTTCTTC
CDR3aa: CASSAQTSGSRNEQFF

abundance: once
v_gene: TRBV18
d_gene: .
j_gene: TRBJ2-7
CDR3nt: TGTGCCAGCTCACCAGACGGAACCTACGAGCAGTACTTC
CDR3aa: CASSPDGTYEQYF

abundance: .
v_gene: TRBV4-1
d_gene: TRBD2
j_gene: TRBJ2-3
CDR3nt: TGCGCCAGCAGCCAAGGGCGGGGAGGGACCGCAGATACGCAGTATTTT
CDR3aa: CASSQGRGGTADTQYF

abundance: .
v_gene: TRBV7-9
d_gene: TRBD1
j_gene: TRBJ2-7
CDR3nt: TGTGCCAGCAGCTTCGGGACAGGCGAGCAGTACTTC
CDR3aa: CASSFGTGEQYF

abundance: .
v_gene: TRBV10-3
d_gene: .
j_gene: TRBJ1-5
CDR3nt: TGTGCCATCAGTGAGTCGGGGGGAGGACCGGGTAGCAATCAGCCCCAGCATTTT
CDR3aa: CAISESGGGPGSNQPQHF

abundance: .
v_gene: TRBV5-1
d_gene: .
j_gene: TRBJ2-3
CDR3nt: TGCGCCAGCAGCTTAGGGTCCTCCGATAGCACAGATACGCAGTATTTT
CDR3aa: CASSLGSSDSTDTQYF

abundance: .
v_gene: TRBV6-1
d_gene: TRBD1
j_gene: TRBJ2-5
CDR3nt: TGTGCCAGCAGAACAGGGGCGGAGACCCAGTACTTC
CDR3aa: CASRTGAETQYF

abundance: few
v_gene: TRBV7-9
d_gene: .
j_gene: TRBJ1-1
CDR3nt: TGTGCCAGCAGCTTAGAGGGGAACACTGAAGCTTTCTTT
CDR3aa: CASSLEGNTEAFF

abundance: once
v_gene: TRBV18
d_gene: .
j_gene: TRBJ2-2
CDR3nt: TGTGCCGGCTCACCACTCAGGGGCACCGGGGAGCTGTTTTTT
CDR3aa: CAGSPLRGTGELFF

abundance: .
v_gene: TRBV7-6
d_gene: .
j_gene: TRBJ2-3
CDR3nt: TGTGCCAGCAGCGTTCTCGGTGGAGGCACAGATACGCAGTATTTT
CDR3aa: CASSVLGGGTDTQYF

abundance: .
v_gene: TRBV5-6
d_gene: .
j_gene: TRBJ2-7
CDR3nt: TGTGCCAGCAGCTTTTGGCGGGTCGATCCCTACGAGCAGTACTTC
CDR3aa: CASSFWRVDPYEQYF

abundance: .
v_gene: TRBV4-1
d_gene: TRBD1
j_gene: TRBJ1-4
CDR3nt: TGCGCCAGCAGCCCTCACGGACAGGAACGGAATGAAAAACTGTTTTTT
CDR3aa: CASSPHGQERNEKLFF

abundance: .
v_gene: TRBV18
d_gene: .
j_gene: TRBJ1-2
CDR3nt: TGTGCCAGCTCACCACGTTCCACTGATGGCTACACCTTC
CDR3aa: CASSPRSTDGYTF

abundance: .
v_gene: TRBV9
d_gene: .
j_gene: TRBJ1-3
CDR3nt: TGTGCCAGCAGCGTAGCGCAGACAGGTAGCGGAAACACCATATATTTT
CDR3aa: CASSVAQTGSGNTIYF

abundance: .
v_gene: TRBV11-2
d_gene: .
j_gene: TRBJ1-1
CDR3nt: TGTGCCAGCAGCTTAGAAAGCACTGAAGCTTTCTTT
CDR3aa: CASSLESTEAFF

abundance: .
v_gene: TRBV2
d_gene: TRBD1
j_gene: TRBJ2-7
CDR3nt: TGTGCCAGCAGATCGAGGGGCAGGGGGCCCTACGAGCAGTACTTC
CDR3aa: CASRSRGRGPYEQYF

abundance: .
v_gene: TRBV7-3
d_gene: TRBD1
j_gene: TRBJ1-2
CDR3nt: TGTGCCAGCAGCCCGGGGACAGGGGATTATGGCTACACCTTC
CDR3aa: CASSPGTGDYGYTF

abundance: once
v_gene: TRBV5-8
d_gene: .
j_gene: TRBJ2-1
CDR3nt: TGTGCCAGCAGCCTCCCGGCGGGGGCAGACAATGAGCAGTTCTTC
CDR3aa: CASSLPAGADNEQFF

abundance: .
v_gene: TRBV7-9
d_gene: TRBD1
j_gene: TRBJ1-2
CDR3nt: TGTGCCAGCAGCTTCGGGACAGGCTACACTAACTATGGCTACACCTTC
CDR3aa: CASSFGTGYTNYGYTF

abundance: .
v_gene: TRBV5-1
d_gene: TRBD1
j_gene: TRBJ1-2
CDR3nt: TGCGCCAGCAGCTTGGAGCCAGGGGGGAACTATGGCTACACCTTC
CDR3aa: CASSLEPGGNYGYTF

abundance: .
v_gene: TRBV6-5
d_gene: .
j_gene: TRBJ2-1
CDR3nt: TGTGCGGGCAAGGAGGTTTACAATGAGCAGTTCTTC
CDR3aa: CAGKEVYNEQFF

abundance: .
v_gene: TRBV5-1
d_gene: TRBD1
j_gene: TRBJ1-2
CDR3nt: TGCGCCAGCACCCCGGGACAGGGTAACTATGGCTACACCTTC
CDR3aa: CASTPGQGNYGYTF

abundance: .
v_gene: TRBV11-2
d_gene: .
j_gene: TRBJ2-7
CDR3nt: TGTGCCAGCAGCTTAGATGCGGGACCCCTCCGCGAGCAGTACTTC
CDR3aa: CASSLDAGPLREQYF